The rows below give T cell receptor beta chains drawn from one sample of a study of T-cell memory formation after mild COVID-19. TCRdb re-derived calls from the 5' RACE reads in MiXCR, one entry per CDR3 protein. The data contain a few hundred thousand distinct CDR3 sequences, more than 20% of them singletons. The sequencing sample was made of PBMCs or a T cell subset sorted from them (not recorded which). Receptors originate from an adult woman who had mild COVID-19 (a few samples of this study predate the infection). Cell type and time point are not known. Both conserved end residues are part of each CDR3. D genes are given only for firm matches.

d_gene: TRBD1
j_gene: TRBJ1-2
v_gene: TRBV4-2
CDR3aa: CASSSLGTGGAGYGYTF

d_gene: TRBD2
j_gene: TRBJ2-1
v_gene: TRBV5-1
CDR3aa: CASSLSRLSGMLSYNEQFF

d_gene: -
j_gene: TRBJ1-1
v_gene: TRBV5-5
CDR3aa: CASSLVPEGRTEAFF

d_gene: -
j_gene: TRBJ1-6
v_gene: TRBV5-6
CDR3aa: CASSSIDSLNSPLHF

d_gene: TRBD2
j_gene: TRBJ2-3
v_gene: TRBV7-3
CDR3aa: CASSLNPLAGGGHTQYF

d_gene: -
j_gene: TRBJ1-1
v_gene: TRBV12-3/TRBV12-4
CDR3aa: CASSLPDDPMNTEAFF

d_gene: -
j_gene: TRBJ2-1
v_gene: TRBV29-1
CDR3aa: CSAVPGSNEQFF

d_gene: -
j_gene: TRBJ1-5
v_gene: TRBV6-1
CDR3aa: CASSELEAYSNQPQHF

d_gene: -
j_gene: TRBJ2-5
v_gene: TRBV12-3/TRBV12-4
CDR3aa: CASSLARRLETQYF

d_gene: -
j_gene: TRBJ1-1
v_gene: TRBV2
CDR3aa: CASRQMNTEAFF

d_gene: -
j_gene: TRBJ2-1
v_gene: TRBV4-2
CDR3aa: CASSPEQNVHNEQFF

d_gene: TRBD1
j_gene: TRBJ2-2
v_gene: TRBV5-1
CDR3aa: CARGGTGKTGELFF

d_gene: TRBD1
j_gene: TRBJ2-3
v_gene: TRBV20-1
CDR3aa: CSARDPGGDTQYF

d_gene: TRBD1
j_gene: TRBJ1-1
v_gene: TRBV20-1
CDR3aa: CSANLPGGTEAFF

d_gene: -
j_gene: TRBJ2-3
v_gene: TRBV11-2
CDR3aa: CASSRAQTDTQYF

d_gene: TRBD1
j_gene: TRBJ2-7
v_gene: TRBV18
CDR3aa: CASSSGQGLSYEQYF

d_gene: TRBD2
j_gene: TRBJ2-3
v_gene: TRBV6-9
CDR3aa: CASSHGTSGKMSDTQYF

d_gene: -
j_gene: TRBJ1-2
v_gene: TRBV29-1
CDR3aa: CSVPLSGPYGYTF

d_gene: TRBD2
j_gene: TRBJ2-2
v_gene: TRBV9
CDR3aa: CAISPGRVLGELFF

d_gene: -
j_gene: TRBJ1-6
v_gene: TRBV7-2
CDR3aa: CASSPRVGSPLHF

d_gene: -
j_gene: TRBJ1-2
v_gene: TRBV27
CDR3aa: CASRGGAASGGYTF

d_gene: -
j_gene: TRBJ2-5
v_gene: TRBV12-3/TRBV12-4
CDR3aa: CASSPRGLGEGETQYF

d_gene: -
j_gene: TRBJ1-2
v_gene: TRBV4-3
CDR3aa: CASSQDGAGDRYGYTF

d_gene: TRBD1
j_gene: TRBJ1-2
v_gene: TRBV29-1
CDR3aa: CSAHSGTGPYGYTF

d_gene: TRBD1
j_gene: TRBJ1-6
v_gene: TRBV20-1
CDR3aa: CSASLGQGATPLHF

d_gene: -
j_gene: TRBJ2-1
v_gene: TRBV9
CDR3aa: CASSPTGPLSSYNEQFF

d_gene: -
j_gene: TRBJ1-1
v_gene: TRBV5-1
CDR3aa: CASSSGRTVGTEAFF

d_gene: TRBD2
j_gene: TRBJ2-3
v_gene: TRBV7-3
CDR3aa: CASSPERGSTDTQYF

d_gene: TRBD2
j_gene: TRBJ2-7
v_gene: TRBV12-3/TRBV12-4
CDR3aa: CASSLGTSAYEQYF

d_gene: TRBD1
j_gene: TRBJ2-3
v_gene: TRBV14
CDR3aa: CASSQGRILGQGVPVDTQYF

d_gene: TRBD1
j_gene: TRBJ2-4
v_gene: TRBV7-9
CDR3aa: CASSRDRGIYIQYF

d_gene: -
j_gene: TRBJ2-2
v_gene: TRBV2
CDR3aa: CVVQNTGELFF

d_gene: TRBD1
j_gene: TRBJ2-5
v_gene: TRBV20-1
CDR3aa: CSATDRAGTQYF

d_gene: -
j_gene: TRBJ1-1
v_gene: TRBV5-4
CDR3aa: CASSPQTSWNTEAFF

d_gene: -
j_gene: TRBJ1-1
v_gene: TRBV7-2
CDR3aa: CASSGGGRNRFKAFF

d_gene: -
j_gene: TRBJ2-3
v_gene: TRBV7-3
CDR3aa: CASSPGKGETQYF

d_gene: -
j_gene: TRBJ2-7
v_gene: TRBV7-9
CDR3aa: CASSISQNEQYF

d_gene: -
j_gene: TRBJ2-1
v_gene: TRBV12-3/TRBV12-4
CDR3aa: CASSFIEQFF

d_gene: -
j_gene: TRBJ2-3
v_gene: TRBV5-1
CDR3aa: CASSLSSDTQYF

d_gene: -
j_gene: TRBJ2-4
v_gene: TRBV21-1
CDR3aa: CASLTGTKNIQYF

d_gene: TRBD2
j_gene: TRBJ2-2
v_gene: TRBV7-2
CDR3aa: CASSPIGLAGVYTGELFF

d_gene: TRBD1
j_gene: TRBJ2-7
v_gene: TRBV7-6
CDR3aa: CASSTDRGTMFYEQYF

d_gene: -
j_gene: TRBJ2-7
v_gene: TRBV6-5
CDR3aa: CASTWGYEQYF

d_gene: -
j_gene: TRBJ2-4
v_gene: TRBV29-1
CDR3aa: CSAEDRGRQYF

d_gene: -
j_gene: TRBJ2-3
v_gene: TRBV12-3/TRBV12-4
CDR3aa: CASSSGRIVTDTQYF

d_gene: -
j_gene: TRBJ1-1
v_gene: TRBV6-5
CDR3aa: CASSYPLAEAFF

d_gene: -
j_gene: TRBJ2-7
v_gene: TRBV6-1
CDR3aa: CASRTDGFYEQYF

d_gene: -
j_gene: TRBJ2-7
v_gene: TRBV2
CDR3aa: CASSLGRATYEQYF

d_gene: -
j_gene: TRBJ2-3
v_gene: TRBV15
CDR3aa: CATSRDQGGGLTDTQYF

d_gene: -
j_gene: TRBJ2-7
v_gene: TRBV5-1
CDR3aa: CASSGAGGTYEQYF

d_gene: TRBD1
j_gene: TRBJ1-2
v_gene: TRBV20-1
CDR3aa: CSARTPRGLDYGYTF

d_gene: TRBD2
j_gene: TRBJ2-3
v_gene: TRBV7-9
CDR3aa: CASSFKGTSGSTDTQYF

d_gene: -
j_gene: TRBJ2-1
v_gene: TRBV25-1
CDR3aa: CASSEWSGYSEQFF

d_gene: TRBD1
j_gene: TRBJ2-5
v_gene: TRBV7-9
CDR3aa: CASSLAGQGSETQYF

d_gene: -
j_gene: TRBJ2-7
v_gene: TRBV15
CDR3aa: CATSIGSPYEQYF